The next 11 T cell receptor beta chains were all read from a single sample in a study of shared clonotypes between healthy human individuals. The data were produced by immunoSEQ multiplex PCR, yet TCRdb's version contains in-frame clones alone and is incomplete. Here the sample spans 1 million to 1.3 million clones, approximately 78% being singletons. Sequencing was performed on memory CD4+ T cells from PBMCs. Subset noted: CD45RA-negative fraction. The receptors come from a man younger than 30 in good health. Some clones in this sample may be carry-over from other donors' samples.

In its sample, this clone was seen a few times. The J gene is TRBJ2-5, the V gene TRBV29-1, with 7 bases identical to TRBD2. CDR3 length: 14 amino acids. Germline CDR1 and CDR2: SQVTM and ANQGSEA. V lost 4 bases and J lost 2; bases outside the gene matches: 7. In nucleotides, the CDR3 is TGCAGCGTTGCCTCTGTCGGGGGGCAAGAGACCCAGTACTTC. This codes for CSVASVGGQETQYF.

CDR3: CASSLWYEQFF. DNA of the CDR3: TGTGCCAGCAGTTTATGGTATGAGCAGTTCTTC. The rearrangement links TRBV28 to TRBJ2-1; D remains ambiguous. Germline V CDR1 and CDR2: MDHEN, SYDVKM. CDR3 length: 11 residues. V was cut by 0 bases and J by 8 bases, with 2 bases left in between. Supplemented by reference TRBV28 and TRBJ2-1, the full variable domain reads DVKVTQSSRYLVKRTGEKVFLECVQDMDHENMFWYRQDPGLGLRLIYFSYDVKMKEKGDIPEGYSVSREKKERFSLILESASTNQTSMYLCASSLWYEQFFGPGTRLTVL.

The chain combines TRBV6-5 with TRBJ2-7, with TRBD2 as a possible D gene (5 bases). The V gene lost 5 bases and the J gene lost 0 bases, with 11 bases spanning the gap. The germline V gene has CDR1 MNHEY and CDR2 SVGAGI. The CDR3 length is 14 residues. The CDR3 region has the DNA TGTGCCAGCAGTCGAAAACTAGTCTCCTACGAGCAGTACTTC. It is translated as CASSRKLVSYEQYF.

The gene calls are TRBV4-3 and TRBJ2-3, with 8 bases that match TRBD1. The CDR3 has 18 residues. V shed 3 bases, J shed 1 base, and the junction held 12 bases outside the gene matches. The germline V gene encodes CDR1 LGHNA and CDR2 YSLEER. The CDR3 nucleotides are TGCGCCAGCAGCCATTTCCCACCGACAGGGGCCGGCACAGATACGCAGTATTTT. Amino acids: CASSHFPPTGAGTDTQYF.

The chain combines TRBV28 with TRBJ2-2; 7 bases are shared with TRBD2. This CDR3 is built from 15 residues. From germline, CDR1 is MDHEN and CDR2 SYDVKM. V lost 7 bases to trimming and J lost 2 bases; unmatched junction nucleotides: 7. CDR3 coding DNA: TGTGCCAGCACCCCTGGGGGACTAAACACCGGGGAGCTGTTTTTT. The encoded protein is CASTPGGLNTGELFF.

Notes on this clone: The sample has other DNA sequences that encode this CDR3 too. The chain joins TRBV4-2 to TRBJ2-7, with 8 bases matching TRBD1. This CDR3 comprises 15 residues. The junction had 3 bases not matched to a gene; V was cut back by 2 bases and J by 0 bases. Germline V gene lookup returns CDR1 LGHNA and CDR2 YNFKEQ. CDR3 bases: TGTGCCAGCAGCCAACGACAGGGGAGCTCCTACGAGCAGTACTTC. It yields the protein CASSQRQGSSYEQYF.

This clone was detected once. The chain employs TRBV5-1 and TRBJ2-1, with 9 bases aligning to TRBD2. The CDR3 totals 14 residues. Per germline, CDR1 SGHRS and CDR2 YFSETQ. The V gene end was trimmed by 5 bases and the J gene end by 4 bases; junction bases not matched to a gene: 4. CDR3 sequence: CASRAGGPYNEQFF. The DNA for the CDR3 is TGCGCCAGCAGGGCGGGAGGGCCGTACAATGAGCAGTTCTTC.

This clone is a singleton in its sample. The chain links TRBV9 to TRBJ2-1; tentative D call: TRBD2 (6 bases). With 4 bases removed from V and 1 base from J, the gap between germline ends came to 15 bases. Germline lookup yields CDR1 SGDLS and CDR2 YYNGEE. There are 16 residues in the CDR3. The CDR3 nucleotides are TGTGCCAGCAGCCCCCGGGGGAGCGAATCCTACAATGAGCAGTTCTTC. This translates into CASSPRGSESYNEQFF.

The V and J genes are TRBV28 and TRBJ1-5; no reliable D call. V lost 4 bases to trimming and J lost 0 bases, with 7 bases between them. Germline values: CDR1 MDHEN, CDR2 SYDVKM. CDR3 size: 14 residues. The chain's CDR3 is CASSWVTSNQPQHF. The CDR3 DNA is TGTGCCAGCAGTTGGGTAACTAGCAATCAGCCCCAGCATTTT. The full variable domain, in which reference TRBV28 and TRBJ1-5 provide the parts outside the CDR3, is DVKVTQSSRYLVKRTGEKVFLECVQDMDHENMFWYRQDPGLGLRLIYFSYDVKMKEKGDIPEGYSVSREKKERFSLILESASTNQTSMYLCASSWVTSNQPQHFGDGTRLSIL.

Only a few counts were recorded for this clone. Other DNA sequences in the sample encode the same CDR3. This rearrangement joins TRBV2 to TRBJ2-3; tentative D call: TRBD2 (6 bases). CDR3 length: 14 residues. With 3 bases removed from V and 1 base from J, the gap between germline ends came to 8 bases. Germline V gives CDR1 SNHLY, CDR2 FYNNEI. CDR3 nucleotides: TGTGCCAGCAGTGATGGCGGGGGCACAGATACGCAGTATTTT. This codes for CASSDGGGTDTQYF.

The V gene is TRBV18, the J gene TRBJ2-7, with D possibly matching TRBD2 (5 bases). V shed 6 bases and J shed 0 bases, with 15 bases lying between them. CDR1 and CDR2 from the germline V gene are KGHSH and LQKENI. The length of the CDR3 is 15 residues. CDR3 residues: CASSPEAGSSYEQYF. DNA of the CDR3: TGTGCCAGCTCGCCGGAGGCGGGTAGCTCCTACGAGCAGTACTTC.